This record covers a single T cell receptor (beta chain). This record belongs to a study of blood T cell repertoires in COVID-19. In the original analysis: Reference gene primer amplification gave estimated nucleated cell counts. TCRdb's copy holds only in-frame clones and misses some; the assay was immunoSEQ multiplex PCR. From that table come the V and J calls and clone size; the DNA was used to work out D and trimming. The sample records around 60,000 clones, roughly 77% being singletons. The V segment lost 3 bases and the J segment 7 bases; nucleotides outside the gene matches: 4. The CDR3 covers 14 residues. Germline lookup yields CDR1 SGHRS and CDR2 YFSETQ.

The sequenced material came from peripheral blood. This chain connects TRBV5-1 to TRBJ1-2; 12 bases line up with TRBD1. The sequence came from an elderly man with acute or convalescent COVID-19. The CDR3 bases are TGCGCCAGCAGCTCCGGGACAGGGGGCTTTGGCTACACCTTC. This translates into CASSSGTGGFGYTF.